Listed below are T cell receptor beta chains from one sample, sequenced in a study. TCRdb itself ran the 5' RACE reads through MiXCR, one entry per CDR3 protein. The sample lists about 43,000 distinct CDR3 sequences, roughly 27% occurring once. Sequencing input: memory CD4+ T cells sorted from a lymph node. The receptors originated from a female donor with breast cancer. CDR3s include the opening cysteine and the closing phenylalanine or tryptophan. Fields, in order: CDR3 protein, CDR3 DNA, clone size, J gene, D gene, V gene. The D gene is left open where the match is weak. Clone size, where shown, is once, few, many, or a class for clones that have expanded.

CDR3aa: CAISEGRGPYNEQFF
CDR3nt: TGTGCCATCAGTGAGGGCAGGGGGCCCTACAATGAGCAGTTCTTC
abundance: few
j_gene: TRBJ2-1
d_gene: TRBD1
v_gene: TRBV10-3

CDR3aa: CASSAGLARTGELFF
CDR3nt: TGCGCCAGCAGCGCGGGACTAGCGCGCACCGGGGAGCTGTTTTTT
abundance: .
j_gene: TRBJ2-2
d_gene: TRBD2
v_gene: TRBV5-1

CDR3aa: CASSLSGGRKGNQPQHF
CDR3nt: TGTGCCAGCAGCTTGTCTGGCGGCAGGAAGGGCAATCAGCCCCAGCATTTT
abundance: .
j_gene: TRBJ1-5
d_gene: .
v_gene: TRBV5-5

CDR3aa: CATRTQANYGYTF
CDR3nt: TGTGCCACTCGGACCCAAGCTAACTATGGCTACACCTTC
abundance: few
j_gene: TRBJ1-2
d_gene: .
v_gene: TRBV27

CDR3aa: CSVGDTVNTEAFF
CDR3nt: TGCAGCGTGGGGGACACCGTGAACACTGAAGCTTTCTTT
abundance: few
j_gene: TRBJ1-1
d_gene: .
v_gene: TRBV29-1

CDR3aa: CASSPQGPLSNQPQHF
CDR3nt: TGTGCCAGCAGCCCACAGGGCCCTCTTAGCAATCAGCCCCAGCATTTT
abundance: .
j_gene: TRBJ1-5
d_gene: .
v_gene: TRBV6-5

CDR3aa: CASSFYNPGNTGELFF
CDR3nt: TGTGCCAGCAGTTTCTATAACCCGGGGAACACCGGGGAGCTGTTTTTT
abundance: .
j_gene: TRBJ2-2
d_gene: .
v_gene: TRBV12-3/TRBV12-4

CDR3aa: CASSLSLPGAHEQFF
CDR3nt: TGTGCCAGCAGTTTATCGCTTCCGGGAGCTCACGAGCAGTTCTTC
abundance: few
j_gene: TRBJ2-1
d_gene: .
v_gene: TRBV27

CDR3aa: CASSSGTSGLDEQYF
CDR3nt: TGTGCCAGCAGTTCCGGGACTAGCGGTCTCGACGAGCAGTACTTC
abundance: .
j_gene: TRBJ2-7
d_gene: TRBD2
v_gene: TRBV12-3/TRBV12-4

CDR3aa: CASSPPGGAGGYTF
CDR3nt: TGTGCCAGCAGCCCCCCAGGAGGGGCGGGTGGCTACACCTTC
abundance: .
j_gene: TRBJ1-2
d_gene: .
v_gene: TRBV7-8

CDR3aa: CASKGYYHNEQFF
CDR3nt: TGTGCCAGCAAGGGATACTACCACAATGAGCAGTTCTTC
abundance: few
j_gene: TRBJ2-1
d_gene: .
v_gene: TRBV27

CDR3aa: CASSLGAGASYEQYF
CDR3nt: TGTGCCAGCAGCTTAGGGGCAGGGGCGTCCTACGAGCAGTACTTC
abundance: .
j_gene: TRBJ2-7
d_gene: .
v_gene: TRBV7-3

CDR3aa: CASSLWTDDEQYF
CDR3nt: TGTGCCAGCAGCTTATGGACAGACGACGAGCAGTACTTC
abundance: .
j_gene: TRBJ2-7
d_gene: .
v_gene: TRBV11-3

CDR3aa: CASSLVTPTGELFF
CDR3nt: TGTGCCAGCAGCTTAGTGACACCAACCGGGGAGCTGTTTTTT
abundance: .
j_gene: TRBJ2-2
d_gene: .
v_gene: TRBV7-9

CDR3aa: CASSEHEGQTTEAFF
CDR3nt: TGTGCCAGCAGTGAACACGAGGGACAAACCACTGAAGCTTTCTTT
abundance: few
j_gene: TRBJ1-1
d_gene: .
v_gene: TRBV6-5

CDR3aa: CASSFDRPLDTQYF
CDR3nt: TGTGCCAGCAGTTTTGACAGGCCCTTGGATACGCAGTATTTT
abundance: .
j_gene: TRBJ2-3
d_gene: .
v_gene: TRBV6-6

CDR3aa: CSARDPGQGYPPLHF
CDR3nt: TGCAGTGCTAGAGACCCGGGACAGGGATATCCACCCCTCCACTTT
abundance: few
j_gene: TRBJ1-6
d_gene: TRBD1
v_gene: TRBV20-1

CDR3aa: CSVKRRTYEQYF
CDR3nt: TGCAGTGTCAAGAGGAGAACCTACGAGCAGTACTTC
abundance: few
j_gene: TRBJ2-7
d_gene: .
v_gene: TRBV20-1

CDR3aa: CASSFSTGNYGYTF
CDR3nt: TGTGCCAGCAGTTTCTCGACAGGGAACTATGGCTACACCTTC
abundance: .
j_gene: TRBJ1-2
d_gene: TRBD1
v_gene: TRBV12-3/TRBV12-4

CDR3aa: CASSLVLAGGPQEQFF
CDR3nt: TGTGCCAGCAGCTTAGTCCTAGCGGGGGGTCCTCAGGAGCAGTTCTTC
abundance: .
j_gene: TRBJ2-1
d_gene: TRBD2
v_gene: TRBV7-9

CDR3aa: CASSFGTSGSGEQYF
CDR3nt: TGTGCCAGCAGCTTCGGGACTAGCGGGTCAGGCGAGCAGTACTTC
abundance: .
j_gene: TRBJ2-7
d_gene: TRBD2
v_gene: TRBV13

CDR3aa: CASSSNRGTGELFF
CDR3nt: TGCGCCAGCAGCTCAAACAGGGGTACCGGGGAGCTGTTTTTT
abundance: .
j_gene: TRBJ2-2
d_gene: TRBD1
v_gene: TRBV5-1

CDR3aa: CASSFLATGRTGELFF
CDR3nt: TGCGCCAGCAGCTTTCTAGCCACAGGAAGGACCGGGGAGCTGTTTTTT
abundance: .
j_gene: TRBJ2-2
d_gene: .
v_gene: TRBV5-1

CDR3aa: CASSLNIFSYEQYF
CDR3nt: TGTGCCAGCAGTTTGAACATCTTCTCCTACGAGCAGTACTTC
abundance: .
j_gene: TRBJ2-7
d_gene: .
v_gene: TRBV6-5

CDR3aa: CATSNKTPRDGQYF
CDR3nt: TGTGCCACCAGCAACAAAACGCCGAGGGACGGGCAGTACTTC
abundance: many
j_gene: TRBJ2-7
d_gene: .
v_gene: TRBV15

CDR3aa: CASSQPYTEEQYF
CDR3nt: TGCGCCAGCAGCCAACCTTACACGGAGGAGCAGTACTTC
abundance: .
j_gene: TRBJ2-7
d_gene: .
v_gene: TRBV4-1

CDR3aa: CASSLAGTGDYEQYF
CDR3nt: TGTGCCAGCAGCCTAGCGGGGACAGGGGACTACGAGCAGTACTTC
abundance: .
j_gene: TRBJ2-7
d_gene: .
v_gene: TRBV7-3

CDR3aa: CASSDRDITDTEAFF
CDR3nt: TGTGCCAGCAGTGACCGGGACATAACGGACACTGAAGCTTTCTTT
abundance: many
j_gene: TRBJ1-1
d_gene: .
v_gene: TRBV12-3/TRBV12-4

CDR3aa: CSVDKGNEQFF
CDR3nt: TGCAGCGTCGATAAGGGCAATGAGCAGTTCTTC
abundance: .
j_gene: TRBJ2-1
d_gene: .
v_gene: TRBV29-1

CDR3aa: CASSQDPGTVGQETQYF
CDR3nt: TGCGCCAGCAGCCAAGATCCCGGGACAGTTGGACAAGAGACCCAGTACTTC
abundance: many
j_gene: TRBJ2-5
d_gene: TRBD1
v_gene: TRBV4-3

CDR3aa: CSVEETDTQYF
CDR3nt: TGCAGCGTTGAAGAAACAGATACGCAGTATTTT
abundance: few
j_gene: TRBJ2-3
d_gene: .
v_gene: TRBV29-1

CDR3aa: CASSRGRQNTEAFF
CDR3nt: TGTGCCAGCAGCCGGGGGCGGCAGAACACTGAAGCTTTCTTT
abundance: .
j_gene: TRBJ1-1
d_gene: .
v_gene: TRBV4-2

CDR3aa: CASGTRGSGTEAFF
CDR3nt: TGTGCCAGCGGGACCAGGGGGTCCGGCACTGAAGCTTTCTTT
abundance: few
j_gene: TRBJ1-1
d_gene: TRBD1
v_gene: TRBV3-1

CDR3aa: CASSEAQGRGTQYF
CDR3nt: TGTGCCAGCAGTGAAGCCCAGGGGAGGGGGACCCAGTACTTC
abundance: .
j_gene: TRBJ2-5
d_gene: .
v_gene: TRBV6-1

CDR3aa: CASRTGVSYNSPLHF
CDR3nt: TGTGCCAGCAGGACTGGGGTGTCCTATAATTCACCCCTCCACTTT
abundance: .
j_gene: TRBJ1-6
d_gene: .
v_gene: TRBV2

CDR3aa: CATSEGGNYGYTF
CDR3nt: TGTGCCACCAGCGAGGGGGGGAACTATGGCTACACCTTC
abundance: few
j_gene: TRBJ1-2
d_gene: .
v_gene: TRBV15

CDR3aa: CAISLGTSTDTQYF
CDR3nt: TGTGCCATCAGTTTAGGGACTAGCACAGATACGCAGTATTTT
abundance: once
j_gene: TRBJ2-3
d_gene: .
v_gene: TRBV10-3

CDR3aa: CASSLRRDRGDTEAFF
CDR3nt: TGTGCCAGCAGCTTACGCCGGGACAGGGGGGACACTGAAGCTTTCTTT
abundance: many
j_gene: TRBJ1-1
d_gene: TRBD1
v_gene: TRBV7-9

CDR3aa: CASSLPSKGGSIGYTF
CDR3nt: TGCGCCAGCAGCCTACCTTCTAAGGGCGGAAGTATTGGCTACACCTTC
abundance: many
j_gene: TRBJ1-2
d_gene: .
v_gene: TRBV5-1

CDR3aa: CASSPGQGATYEQYF
CDR3nt: TGTGCCAGCAGTCCGGGACAGGGGGCAACCTACGAGCAGTACTTC
abundance: .
j_gene: TRBJ2-7
d_gene: TRBD1
v_gene: TRBV27

CDR3aa: CASSFGPHYEQYF
CDR3nt: TGTGCCAGCAGCTTTGGCCCGCACTACGAGCAGTACTTC
abundance: .
j_gene: TRBJ2-7
d_gene: .
v_gene: TRBV7-9

CDR3aa: CASRLFSGSLVHEQYF
CDR3nt: TGTGCCAGCAGGCTATTTAGCGGGAGCCTCGTCCACGAGCAGTACTTC
abundance: .
j_gene: TRBJ2-7
d_gene: TRBD2
v_gene: TRBV6-1

CDR3aa: CASSLGGADNEQFF
CDR3nt: TGTGCCAGCAGCTTGGGGGGGGCCGACAATGAGCAGTTCTTC
abundance: few
j_gene: TRBJ2-1
d_gene: .
v_gene: TRBV5-5

CDR3aa: CASTYRTGGSEQFF
CDR3nt: TGTGCCAGCACCTATAGGACAGGGGGCAGTGAGCAGTTCTTC
abundance: few
j_gene: TRBJ2-1
d_gene: TRBD1
v_gene: TRBV12-3/TRBV12-4

CDR3aa: CASSPRQGEGYTF
CDR3nt: TGCGCCAGCAGCCCCCGCCAGGGGGAGGGCTACACCTTC
abundance: .
j_gene: TRBJ1-2
d_gene: TRBD1
v_gene: TRBV4-1

CDR3aa: CASSFARGQFQETQYF
CDR3nt: TGTGCCAGCAGCTTTGCCAGGGGCCAGTTCCAAGAGACCCAGTACTTC
abundance: few
j_gene: TRBJ2-5
d_gene: .
v_gene: TRBV11-2

CDR3aa: CASSTGTGQKETQYF
CDR3nt: TGCGCCAGCAGCACCGGGACAGGGCAGAAAGAGACCCAGTACTTC
abundance: few
j_gene: TRBJ2-5
d_gene: TRBD1
v_gene: TRBV5-1

CDR3aa: CASSTLGGAGEAFF
CDR3nt: TGTGCCAGTAGTACCCTAGGGGGCGCGGGTGAAGCTTTCTTT
abundance: .
j_gene: TRBJ1-1
d_gene: TRBD1
v_gene: TRBV19

CDR3aa: CASESRGTYEQYF
CDR3nt: TGTGCCAGCGAGTCACGGGGGACCTACGAGCAGTACTTC
abundance: few
j_gene: TRBJ2-7
d_gene: .
v_gene: TRBV2

CDR3aa: CASSFYQGYEQFF
CDR3nt: TGTGCCAGCAGCTTTTATCAGGGATATGAGCAGTTCTTC
abundance: .
j_gene: TRBJ2-1
d_gene: .
v_gene: TRBV11-2

CDR3aa: CASSSIRTETQYF
CDR3nt: TGTGCCAGCAGCTCTATCCGTACAGAGACCCAGTACTTC
abundance: .
j_gene: TRBJ2-5
d_gene: .
v_gene: TRBV7-9

CDR3aa: CASRLNLNTEAFF
CDR3nt: TGTGCCAGCAGACTTAACCTAAACACTGAAGCTTTCTTT
abundance: few
j_gene: TRBJ1-1
d_gene: .
v_gene: TRBV6-1

CDR3aa: CASSLGQGNTGELFF
CDR3nt: TGTGCCAGCAGTCTCGGACAGGGAAACACCGGGGAGCTGTTTTTT
abundance: medium-sized
j_gene: TRBJ2-2
d_gene: TRBD1
v_gene: TRBV12-3/TRBV12-4

CDR3aa: CATSRHSGGDNYGYTF
CDR3nt: TGTGCCACCAGTCGGCATTCGGGGGGAGATAACTATGGCTACACCTTC
abundance: few
j_gene: TRBJ1-2
d_gene: .
v_gene: TRBV24-1

CDR3aa: CASSQNRVTDYGYTF
CDR3nt: TGCGCCAGCAGCCAAAACAGGGTAACGGACTATGGCTACACCTTC
abundance: .
j_gene: TRBJ1-2
d_gene: .
v_gene: TRBV4-1

CDR3aa: CASTPGGYEQYF
CDR3nt: TGCGCCAGCACCCCGGGTGGGTACGAGCAGTACTTC
abundance: .
j_gene: TRBJ2-7
d_gene: .
v_gene: TRBV4-1

CDR3aa: CSLDPGQGLSYEQYF
CDR3nt: TGCAGCTTAGACCCGGGGCAGGGGCTAAGCTACGAGCAGTACTTC
abundance: many
j_gene: TRBJ2-7
d_gene: .
v_gene: TRBV20-1

CDR3aa: CASSSGLAGGYEQYF
CDR3nt: TGTGCCAGCAGTTCCGGACTAGCGGGAGGCTACGAGCAGTACTTC
abundance: .
j_gene: TRBJ2-7
d_gene: TRBD2
v_gene: TRBV6-5

CDR3aa: CASSLGLATSETQYF
CDR3nt: TGCGCCAGCAGCTTAGGACTAGCGACGTCGGAGACCCAGTACTTC
abundance: .
j_gene: TRBJ2-5
d_gene: TRBD2
v_gene: TRBV5-1